One sample yielded the 8 T cell receptor beta chains listed below, sequenced in a study of cytomegalovirus exposure and HLA in healthy donors. Use of 60 Vbeta and 13 Jbeta primers characterized the PCR. The assay was immunoSEQ multiplex PCR, and TCRdb's table has in-frame clones only and misses some. The sample shows 150,000 to 200,000 clones, around 80% of them seen only once. The sample taken for sequencing was PBMCs. Receptors were obtained from a woman in her forties in good health and CMV-seronegative.

The chain couples TRBV7-6 to TRBJ2-1; TRBD1 matches at 8 bases. The CDR3 covers 17 residues. Per the germline V gene, CDR1 is SGHVS and CDR2 is FNYEAQ. J was trimmed by 0 bases and V by 0 bases; bases with no gene match: 4. CDR3 bases: TGTGCCAGCAGCTTAGCTGCCGGGACAGGCTCCTACAATGAGCAGTTCTTC. Encoded protein: CASSLAAGTGSYNEQFF.

In this sample, this clone turned up once. This chain joins TRBV7-2 and TRBJ2-7, with 8 bases identical to TRBD2. The V segment lost 5 bases and the J segment 7 bases; nucleotides outside the gene matches: 7. The CDR3 runs to 13 residues. Germline V gives CDR1 SGHTA, CDR2 FQGNSA. The CDR3 bases are TGTGCCAGCAGCAGGGCGGGAGGAGGTGAGCAGTACGTC. Protein sequence: CASSRAGGGEQYV.

This chain uses TRBV6-6 with TRBJ1-1; D remains ambiguous. In germline, CDR1 is MNHNY, CDR2 SVGAGI (reference sequence). Between the trimmed V and J ends, which lost 0 bases and 1 base, there was a span of 3 bases. The CDR3 runs to 13 residues. The CDR3 reads CASSYSRNTEAFF. The CDR3 coding sequence is TGTGCCAGCAGTTACTCCCGGAACACTGAAGCTTTCTTT.

CDR3 DNA sequence: TGTGCCAGCAGCTGGGAAGGGGTGCAGTTCTTC. Amino acids: CASSWEGVQFF. The rearrangement links TRBV5-6 to TRBJ2-1, with a tentative D call TRBD1 (5 bases). The V end lost 3 bases, the J end lost 12 bases, and 10 bases lay between the germline ends. This CDR3 comprises 11 residues. CDR1 and CDR2 from the germline V gene are SGHDT and YYEEEE.

This clone was observed a few times. The V and J genes are TRBV5-6 and TRBJ2-1; TRBD1 matches at 8 bases. The trim removed 0 bases at V and 4 bases at J, leaving 3 bases unmatched. The CDR3 contains 15 residues. CDR1 is SGHDT and CDR2 is YYEEEE in the germline V gene. This CDR3 reads CASSLGQGFYNEQFF. CDR3 coding DNA: TGTGCCAGCAGCTTGGGACAGGGGTTTTACAATGAGCAGTTCTTC.

The J gene is TRBJ2-7, the V gene TRBV15; 9 nucleotides align to TRBD2. CDR3 length equals 15 residues. Trimming at V came to 0 bases and at J to 5 bases, leaving 5 bases not matched to a gene. The germline V gene encodes CDR1 LNHNV and CDR2 YYDKDF (reference sequence). The CDR3 bases are TGTGCCACCAGCAGAGATGGGATAGCGGGGGACGAGCAGTACGTC. Amino acids: CATSRDGIAGDEQYV.

J is TRBJ2-1 and V is TRBV25-1; 7 bases line up with TRBD1. The germline V gene encodes CDR1 MGHDK and CDR2 SYGVNS. The V segment lost 8 bases and the J segment 2 bases; nucleotides outside the gene matches: 9. There are 15 residues in the CDR3. CDR3 sequence (DNA): TGTGCCAGCCGAGACAGCCAGGGGGCCTACAATGAGCAGTTCTTC. As protein: CASRDSQGAYNEQFF.

The gene calls are TRBV25-1 and TRBJ2-1, with a tentative D call TRBD2 (6 bases). This CDR3 has 14 residues. Germline values: CDR1 MGHDK, CDR2 SYGVNS. The germline V and J ends were trimmed by 6 bases and 4 bases, with 13 bases remaining between them. The CDR3 loop reads CASRQAGYYNEQFF. In DNA form, the CDR3 reads TGTGCCAGCAGGCAGGCGGGGTATTACAATGAGCAGTTCTTC.